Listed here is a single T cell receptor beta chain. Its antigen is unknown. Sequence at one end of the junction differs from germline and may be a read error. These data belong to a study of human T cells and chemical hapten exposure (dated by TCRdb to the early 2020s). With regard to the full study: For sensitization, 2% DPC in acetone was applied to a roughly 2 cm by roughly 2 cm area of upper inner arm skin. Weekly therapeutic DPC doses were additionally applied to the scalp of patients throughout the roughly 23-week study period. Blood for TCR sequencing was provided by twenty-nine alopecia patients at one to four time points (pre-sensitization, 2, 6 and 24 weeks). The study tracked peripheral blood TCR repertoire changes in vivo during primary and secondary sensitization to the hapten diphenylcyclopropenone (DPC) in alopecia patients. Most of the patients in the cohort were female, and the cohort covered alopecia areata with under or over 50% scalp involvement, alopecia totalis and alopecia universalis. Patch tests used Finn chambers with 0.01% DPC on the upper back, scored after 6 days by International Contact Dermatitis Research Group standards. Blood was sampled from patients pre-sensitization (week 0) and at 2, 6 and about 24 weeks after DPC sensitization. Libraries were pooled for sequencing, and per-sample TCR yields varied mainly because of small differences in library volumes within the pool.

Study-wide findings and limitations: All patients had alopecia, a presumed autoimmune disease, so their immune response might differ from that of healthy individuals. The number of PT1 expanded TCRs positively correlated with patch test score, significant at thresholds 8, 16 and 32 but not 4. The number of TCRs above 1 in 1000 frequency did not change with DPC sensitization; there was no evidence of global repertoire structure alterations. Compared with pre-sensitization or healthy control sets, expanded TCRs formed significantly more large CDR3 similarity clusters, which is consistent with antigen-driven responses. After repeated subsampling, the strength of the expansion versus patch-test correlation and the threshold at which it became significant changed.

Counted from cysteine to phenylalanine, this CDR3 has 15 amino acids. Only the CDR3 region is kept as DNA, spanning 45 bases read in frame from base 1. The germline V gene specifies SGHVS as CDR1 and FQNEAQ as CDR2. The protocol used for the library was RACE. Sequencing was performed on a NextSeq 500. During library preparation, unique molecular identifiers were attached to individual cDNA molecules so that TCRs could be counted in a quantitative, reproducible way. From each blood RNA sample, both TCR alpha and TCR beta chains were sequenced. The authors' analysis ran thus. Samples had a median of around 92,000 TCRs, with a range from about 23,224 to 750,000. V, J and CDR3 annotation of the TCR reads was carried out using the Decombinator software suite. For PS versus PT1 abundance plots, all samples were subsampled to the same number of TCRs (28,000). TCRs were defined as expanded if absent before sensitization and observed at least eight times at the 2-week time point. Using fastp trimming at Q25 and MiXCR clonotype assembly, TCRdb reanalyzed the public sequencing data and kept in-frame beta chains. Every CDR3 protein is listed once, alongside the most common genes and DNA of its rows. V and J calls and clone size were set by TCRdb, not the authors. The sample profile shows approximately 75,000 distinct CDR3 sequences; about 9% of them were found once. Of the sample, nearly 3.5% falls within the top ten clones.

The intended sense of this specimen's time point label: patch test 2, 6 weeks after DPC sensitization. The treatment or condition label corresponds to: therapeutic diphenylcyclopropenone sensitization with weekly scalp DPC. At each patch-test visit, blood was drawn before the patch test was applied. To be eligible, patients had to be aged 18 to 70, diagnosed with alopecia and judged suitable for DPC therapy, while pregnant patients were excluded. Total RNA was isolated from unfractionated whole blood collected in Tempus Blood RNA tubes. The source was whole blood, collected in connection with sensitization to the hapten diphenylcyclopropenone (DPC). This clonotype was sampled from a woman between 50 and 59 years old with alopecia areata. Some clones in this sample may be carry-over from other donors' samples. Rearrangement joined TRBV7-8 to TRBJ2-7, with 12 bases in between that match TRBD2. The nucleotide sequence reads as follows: TGTGCCAGCAGCCTAGCGGGAGGGAGCTCCTACGAGCAGTACTTC. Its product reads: CASSLAGGSSYEQYF.